This T cell receptor (beta chain) was recorded in a study of blood T cell repertoires in COVID-19. Background on the study: Samples of COVID-19 (acute and convalescent) were obtained from the United States, Italy and Spain. Sources were T cells, B-cell-depleted T cells, or PBMCs; the material itself was cDNA or gDNA.

In the original analysis: For nucleated cells, counts were estimated from reference gene primer amplification. Some clones are missing from TCRdb's copy, which holds only in-frame ones; the method was immunoSEQ multiplex PCR. V and J calls and clone size are those listed in that table; D and trimming were worked out from the DNA. The sample includes over 200,000 clones, about 80% of them seen just once. With 4 bases clipped from V and 5 bases from J, the junction kept 7 bases outside the gene matches. The CDR3 has 14 residues. CDR1 is SGHRS, CDR2 YFSETQ, per germline. The clonotype originates from a man in his fifties with active or convalescent COVID-19. The J gene is TRBJ2-7, the V gene TRBV5-1; the match to TRBD1 covers 9 bases. The sample taken for sequencing was peripheral blood. CDR3 nucleotides: TGCGCCAGCAGCATTGGACAGGGGCGCAACGAGCAGTACTTC. Its translation is CASSIGQGRNEQYF.